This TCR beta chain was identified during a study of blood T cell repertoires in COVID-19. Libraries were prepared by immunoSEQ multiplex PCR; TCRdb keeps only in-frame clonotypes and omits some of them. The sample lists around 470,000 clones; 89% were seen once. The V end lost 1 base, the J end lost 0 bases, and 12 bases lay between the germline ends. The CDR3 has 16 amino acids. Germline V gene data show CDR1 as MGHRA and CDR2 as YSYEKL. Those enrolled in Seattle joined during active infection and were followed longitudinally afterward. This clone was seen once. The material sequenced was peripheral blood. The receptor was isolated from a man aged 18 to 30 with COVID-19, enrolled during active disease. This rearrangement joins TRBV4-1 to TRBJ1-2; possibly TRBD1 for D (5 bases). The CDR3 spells CASSQASRASNYGYTF. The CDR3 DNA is TGCGCCAGCAGCCAAGCCAGCAGGGCATCTAACTATGGCTACACCTTC.